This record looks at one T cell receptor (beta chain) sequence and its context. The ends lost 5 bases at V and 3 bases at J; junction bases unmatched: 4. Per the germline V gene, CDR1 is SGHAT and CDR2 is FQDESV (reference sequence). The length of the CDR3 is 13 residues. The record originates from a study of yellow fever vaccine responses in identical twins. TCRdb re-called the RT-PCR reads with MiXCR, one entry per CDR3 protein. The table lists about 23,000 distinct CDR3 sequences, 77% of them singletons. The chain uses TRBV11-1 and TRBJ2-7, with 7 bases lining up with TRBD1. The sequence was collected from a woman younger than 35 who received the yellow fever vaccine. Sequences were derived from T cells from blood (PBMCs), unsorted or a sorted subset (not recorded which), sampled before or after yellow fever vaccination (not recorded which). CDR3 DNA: TGTGCCAGCAGCCAGGGACAGCTCTACGAGCAGTACGTC. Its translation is CASSQGQLYEQYV.